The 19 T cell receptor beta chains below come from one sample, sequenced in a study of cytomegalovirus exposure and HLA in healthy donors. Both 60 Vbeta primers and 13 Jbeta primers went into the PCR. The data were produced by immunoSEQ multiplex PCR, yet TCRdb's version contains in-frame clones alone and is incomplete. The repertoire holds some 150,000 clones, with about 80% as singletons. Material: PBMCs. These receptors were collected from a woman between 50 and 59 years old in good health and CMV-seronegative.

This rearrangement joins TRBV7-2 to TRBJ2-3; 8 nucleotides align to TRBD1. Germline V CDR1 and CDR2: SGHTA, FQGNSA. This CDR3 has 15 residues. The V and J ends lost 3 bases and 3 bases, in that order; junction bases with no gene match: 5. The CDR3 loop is CASSLGRGPTDTQYF. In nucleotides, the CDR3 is TGTGCCAGCAGCTTGGGCAGGGGGCCGACAGATACGCAGTATTTT.

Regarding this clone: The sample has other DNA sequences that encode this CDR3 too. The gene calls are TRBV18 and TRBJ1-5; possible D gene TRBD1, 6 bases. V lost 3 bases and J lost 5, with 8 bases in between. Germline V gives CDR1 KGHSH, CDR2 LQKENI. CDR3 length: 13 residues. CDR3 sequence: CASSPYRDQPQHF. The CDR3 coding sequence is TGTGCCAGCTCACCGTACAGGGATCAGCCCCAGCATTTT. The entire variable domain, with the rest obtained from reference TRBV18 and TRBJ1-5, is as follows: NAGVMQNPRHLVRRRGQEARLRCSPMKGHSHVYWYRQLPEEGLKFMVYLQKENIIDESGMPKERFSAEFPKEGPSILRIQQVVRGDSAAYFCASSPYRDQPQHFGDGTRLSIL.

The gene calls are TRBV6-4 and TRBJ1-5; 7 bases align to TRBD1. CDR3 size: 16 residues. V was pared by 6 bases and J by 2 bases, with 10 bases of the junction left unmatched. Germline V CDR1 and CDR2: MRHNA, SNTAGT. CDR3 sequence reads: CASRPPTGIGNQPQHF. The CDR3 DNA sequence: TGTGCCAGCAGACCCCCGACAGGGATTGGCAATCAGCCCCAGCATTTT.

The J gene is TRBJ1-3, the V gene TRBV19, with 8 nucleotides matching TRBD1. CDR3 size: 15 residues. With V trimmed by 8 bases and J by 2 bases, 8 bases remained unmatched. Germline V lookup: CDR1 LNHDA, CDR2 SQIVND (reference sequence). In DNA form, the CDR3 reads TGTGCCAGTGACGCCAGGGGGCGGCCTGGAAACACCATATATTTT. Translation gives CASDARGRPGNTIYF.

The CDR3 sequence is CASSPQQGMNTEAFF. CDR3 nucleotides: TGTGCCAGCAGCCCACAACAGGGAATGAACACTGAAGCTTTCTTT. The chain has TRBV7-9 and TRBJ1-1; the D gene is possibly TRBD1 (6 bases). Trimming removed 5 bases at V and 0 bases at J, with 13 bases between. The CDR3 length is 15 residues. CDR1 is SEHNR, CDR2 FQNEAQ, per germline (reference sequence). Complete variable domain (other parts from reference TRBV7-9 and TRBJ1-1): DTGVSQNPRHKITKRGQNVTFRCDPISEHNRLYWYRQTLGQGPEFLTYFQNEAQLEKSRLLSDRFSAERPKGSFSTLEIQRTEQGDSAMYLCASSPQQGMNTEAFFGQGTRLTVV.

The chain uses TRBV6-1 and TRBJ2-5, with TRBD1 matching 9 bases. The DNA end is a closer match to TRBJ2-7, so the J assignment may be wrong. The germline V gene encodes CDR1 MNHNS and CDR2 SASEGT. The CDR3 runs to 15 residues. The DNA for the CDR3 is TGTGCCAGCAGAGTGGGACAGGGCCCCAGCTACGAGCAGTACTTC. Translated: CASRVGQGPSYEQYF.

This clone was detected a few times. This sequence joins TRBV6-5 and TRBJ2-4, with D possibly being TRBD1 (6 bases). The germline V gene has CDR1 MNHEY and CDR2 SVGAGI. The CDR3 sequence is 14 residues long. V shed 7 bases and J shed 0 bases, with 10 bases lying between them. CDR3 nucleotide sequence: TGTGCCAGCAAGGGGACACAAGCCAAAAACATTCAGTACTTC. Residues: CASKGTQAKNIQYF.

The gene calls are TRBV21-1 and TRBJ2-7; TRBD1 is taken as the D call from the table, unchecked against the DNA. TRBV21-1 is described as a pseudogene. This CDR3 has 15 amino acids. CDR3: CASSKEGTVTYEQYF. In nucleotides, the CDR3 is TGTGCCAGCAGCAAAGAAGGGACAGTCACCTACGAGCAGTACTTC.

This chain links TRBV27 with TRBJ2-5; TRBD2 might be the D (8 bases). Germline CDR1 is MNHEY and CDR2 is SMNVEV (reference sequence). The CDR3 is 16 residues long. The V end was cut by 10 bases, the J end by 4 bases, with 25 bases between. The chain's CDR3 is CATSGGAGGFGETQYF. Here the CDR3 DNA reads TGTGCCACCTCAGGGGGGGCGGGGGGATTTGGAGAGACCCAGTACTTC.

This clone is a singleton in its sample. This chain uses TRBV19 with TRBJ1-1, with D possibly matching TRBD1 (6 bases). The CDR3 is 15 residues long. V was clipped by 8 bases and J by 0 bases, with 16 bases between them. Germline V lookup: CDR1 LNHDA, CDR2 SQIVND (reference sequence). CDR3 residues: CASRTASNLNTEAFF. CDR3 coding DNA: TGTGCCAGTCGGACAGCTTCGAACTTGAACACTGAAGCTTTCTTT.

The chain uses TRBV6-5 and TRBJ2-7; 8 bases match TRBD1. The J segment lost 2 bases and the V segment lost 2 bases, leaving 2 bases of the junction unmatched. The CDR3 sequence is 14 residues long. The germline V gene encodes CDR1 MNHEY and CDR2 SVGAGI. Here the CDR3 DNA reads TGTGCCAGCAGTTACCGGACAGGGACCTACGAGCAGTACTTC. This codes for CASSYRTGTYEQYF.

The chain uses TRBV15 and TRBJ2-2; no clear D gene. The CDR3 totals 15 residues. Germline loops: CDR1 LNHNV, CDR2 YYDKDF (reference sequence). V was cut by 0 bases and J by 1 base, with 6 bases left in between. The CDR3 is CATSREALNTGELFF. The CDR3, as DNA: TGTGCCACCAGCAGAGAGGCTTTGAACACCGGGGAGCTGTTTTTT.

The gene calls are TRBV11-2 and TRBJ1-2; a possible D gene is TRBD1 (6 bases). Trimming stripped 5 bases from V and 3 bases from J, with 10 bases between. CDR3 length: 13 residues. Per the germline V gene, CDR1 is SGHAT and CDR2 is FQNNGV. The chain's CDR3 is CASSRDKYYGYTF. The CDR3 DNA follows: TGTGCCAGCAGCAGGGACAAGTACTATGGCTACACCTTC.

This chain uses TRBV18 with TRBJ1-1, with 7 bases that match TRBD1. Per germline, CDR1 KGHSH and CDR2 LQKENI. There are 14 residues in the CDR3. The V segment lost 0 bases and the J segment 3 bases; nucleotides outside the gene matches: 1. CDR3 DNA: TGTGCCAGCTCACCACCGGGACAGTACACTGAAGCTTTCTTT. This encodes CASSPPGQYTEAFF. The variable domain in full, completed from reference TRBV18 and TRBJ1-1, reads NAGVMQNPRHLVRRRGQEARLRCSPMKGHSHVYWYRQLPEEGLKFMVYLQKENIIDESGMPKERFSAEFPKEGPSILRIQQVVRGDSAAYFCASSPPGQYTEAFFGQGTRLTVV.

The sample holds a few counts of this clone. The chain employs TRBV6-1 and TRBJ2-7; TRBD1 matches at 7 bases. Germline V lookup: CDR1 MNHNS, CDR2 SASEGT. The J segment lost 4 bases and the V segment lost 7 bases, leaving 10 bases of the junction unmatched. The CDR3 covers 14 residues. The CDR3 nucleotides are TGTGCCAGCACGTGGAAGGGGGCACGGTACGAGCAGTACTTC. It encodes CASTWKGARYEQYF.

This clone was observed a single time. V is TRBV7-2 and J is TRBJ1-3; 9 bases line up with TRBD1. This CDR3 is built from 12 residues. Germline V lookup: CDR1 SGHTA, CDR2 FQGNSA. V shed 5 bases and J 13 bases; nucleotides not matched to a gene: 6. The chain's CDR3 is CASSTRQGVIYF. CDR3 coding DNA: TGTGCCAGCAGCACTAGACAGGGGGTTATATATTTT.

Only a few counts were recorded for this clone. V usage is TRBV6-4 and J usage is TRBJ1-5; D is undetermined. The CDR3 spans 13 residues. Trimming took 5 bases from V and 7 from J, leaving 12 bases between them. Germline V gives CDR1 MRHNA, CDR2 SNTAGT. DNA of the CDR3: TGTGCCAGCAGTTTGGAGGGTAGGCAGCCCCAGCATTTT. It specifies CASSLEGRQPQHF.

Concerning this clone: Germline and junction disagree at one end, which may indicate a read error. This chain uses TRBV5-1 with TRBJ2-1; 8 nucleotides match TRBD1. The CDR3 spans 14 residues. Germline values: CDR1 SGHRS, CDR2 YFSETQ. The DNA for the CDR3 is TGCGCCAGCAGCTTGGCAGGGGGCTACATTGAGCAGTTCTTC. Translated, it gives CASSLAGGYIEQFF.

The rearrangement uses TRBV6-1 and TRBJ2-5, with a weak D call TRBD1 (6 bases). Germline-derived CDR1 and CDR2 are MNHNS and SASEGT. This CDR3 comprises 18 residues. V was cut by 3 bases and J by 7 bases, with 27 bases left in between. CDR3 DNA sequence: TGTGCCAGCAGTGACCAAACGACAGGATCCGAGAATGTTGTGACCCAGTACTTC. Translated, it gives CASSDQTTGSENVVTQYF.